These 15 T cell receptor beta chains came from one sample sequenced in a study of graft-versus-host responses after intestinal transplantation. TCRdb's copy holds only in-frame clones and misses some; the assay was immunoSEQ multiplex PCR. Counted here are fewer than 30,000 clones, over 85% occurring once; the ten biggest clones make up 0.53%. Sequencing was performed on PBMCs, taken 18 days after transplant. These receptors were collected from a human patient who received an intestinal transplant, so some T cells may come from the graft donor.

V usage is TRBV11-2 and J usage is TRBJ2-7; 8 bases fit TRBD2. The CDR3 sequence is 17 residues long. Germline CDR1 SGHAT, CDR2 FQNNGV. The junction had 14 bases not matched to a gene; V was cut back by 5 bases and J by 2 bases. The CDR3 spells CASSPDVTSVDAYEQYF. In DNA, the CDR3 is TGTGCCAGCAGCCCTGACGTGACTAGCGTGGATGCCTACGAGCAGTACTTC.

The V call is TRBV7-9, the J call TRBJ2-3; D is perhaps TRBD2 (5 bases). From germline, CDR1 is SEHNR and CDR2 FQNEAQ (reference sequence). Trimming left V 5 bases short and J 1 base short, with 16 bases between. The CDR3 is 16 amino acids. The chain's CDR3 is CASSPTGGAGTDTQYF. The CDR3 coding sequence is TGTGCCAGCAGCCCCACGGGCGGAGCGGGCACAGATACGCAGTATTTT.

The CDR3 DNA is TGTGCCAGCAGCTTAGGCAACCACGGGACAGCCTACGAGCAGTACTTC. Protein: CASSLGNHGTAYEQYF. This chain connects TRBV7-6 to TRBJ2-7; TRBD1 matches 7 bases. The ends lost 1 base at V and 2 bases at J; junction bases unmatched: 8. In germline, CDR1 is SGHVS, CDR2 FNYEAQ. CDR3 length: 16 residues.

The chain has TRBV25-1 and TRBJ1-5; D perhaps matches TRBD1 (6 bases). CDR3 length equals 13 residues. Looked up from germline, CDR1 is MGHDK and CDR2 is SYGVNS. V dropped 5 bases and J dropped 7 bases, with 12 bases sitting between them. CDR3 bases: TGTGCCAGCAGTCCCGGGGGCAGGCAGCCCCAGCATTTT. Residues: CASSPGGRQPQHF.

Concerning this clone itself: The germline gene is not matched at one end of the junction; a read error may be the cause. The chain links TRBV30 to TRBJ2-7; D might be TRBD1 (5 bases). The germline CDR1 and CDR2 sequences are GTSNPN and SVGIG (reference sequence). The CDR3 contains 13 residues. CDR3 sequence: CAWTLLGTYEQYF. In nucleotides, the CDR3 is TGTGCATGGACACTCCTCGGAACCTACGAGCAGTACTTC. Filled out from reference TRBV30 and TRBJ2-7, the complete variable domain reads SQTIHQWPATLVQPVGSPLSLECTVEGTSNPNLYWYRQAAGRGLQLLFYSVGIGQISSEVPQNLSASRPQDRQFILSSKKLLLSDSGFYLCAWTLLGTYEQYFGPGTRLTVT.

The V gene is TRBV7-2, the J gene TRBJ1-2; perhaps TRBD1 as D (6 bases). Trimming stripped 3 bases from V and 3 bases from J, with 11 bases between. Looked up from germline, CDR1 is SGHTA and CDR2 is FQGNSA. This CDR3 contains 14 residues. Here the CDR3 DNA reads TGTGCCAGCAGCTTCGACCGACAGGACTATGGCTACACCTTC. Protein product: CASSFDRQDYGYTF.

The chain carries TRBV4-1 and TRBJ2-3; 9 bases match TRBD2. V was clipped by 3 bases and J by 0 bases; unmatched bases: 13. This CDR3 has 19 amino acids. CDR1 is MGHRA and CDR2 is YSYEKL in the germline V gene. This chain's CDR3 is CASSHLTWASGESTDTQYF. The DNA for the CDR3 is TGCGCCAGCAGCCATCTGACGTGGGCTAGCGGGGAGAGCACAGATACGCAGTATTTT.

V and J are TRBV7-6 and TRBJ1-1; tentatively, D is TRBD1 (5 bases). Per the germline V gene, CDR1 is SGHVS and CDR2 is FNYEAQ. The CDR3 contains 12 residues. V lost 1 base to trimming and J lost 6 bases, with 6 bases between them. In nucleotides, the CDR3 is TGTGCCAGCAGCTTAGGGGGCCCTGAAGCTTTCTTT. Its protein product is CASSLGGPEAFF. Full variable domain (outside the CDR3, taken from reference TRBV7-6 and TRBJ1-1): GAGVSQSPRYKVTKRGQDVALRCDPISGHVSLYWYRQALGQGPEFLTYFNYEAQQDKSGLPNDRFSAERPEGSISTLTIQRTEQRDSAMYRCASSLGGPEAFFGQGTRLTVV.

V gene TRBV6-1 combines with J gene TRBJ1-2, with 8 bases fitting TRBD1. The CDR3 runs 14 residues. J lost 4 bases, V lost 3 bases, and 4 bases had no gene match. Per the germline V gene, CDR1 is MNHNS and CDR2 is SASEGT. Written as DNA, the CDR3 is TGTGCCAGCAGTGACGGGACAGGCTTCTATGGCTACACCTTC. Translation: CASSDGTGFYGYTF.

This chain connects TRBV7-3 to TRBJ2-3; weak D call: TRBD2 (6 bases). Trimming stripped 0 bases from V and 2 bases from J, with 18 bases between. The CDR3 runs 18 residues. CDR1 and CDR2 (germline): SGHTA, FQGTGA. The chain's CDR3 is CASSLTNLAGRYTDTQYF. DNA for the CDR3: TGTGCCAGCAGCTTAACGAATCTGGCGGGGAGGTACACAGATACGCAGTATTTT. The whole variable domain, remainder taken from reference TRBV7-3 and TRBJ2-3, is GAGVSQTPSNKVTEKGKYVELRCDPISGHTALYWYRQSLGQGPEFLIYFQGTGAADDSGLPNDRFFAVRPEGSVSTLKIQRTERGDSAVYLCASSLTNLAGRYTDTQYFGPGTRLTVL.

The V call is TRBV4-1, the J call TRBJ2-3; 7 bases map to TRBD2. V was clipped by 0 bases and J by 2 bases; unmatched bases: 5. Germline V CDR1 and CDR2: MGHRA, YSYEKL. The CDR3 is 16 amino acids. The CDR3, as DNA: TGCGCCAGCAGCCAAGATGGGAGGGTCCTCACAGATACGCAGTATTTT. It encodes CASSQDGRVLTDTQYF.

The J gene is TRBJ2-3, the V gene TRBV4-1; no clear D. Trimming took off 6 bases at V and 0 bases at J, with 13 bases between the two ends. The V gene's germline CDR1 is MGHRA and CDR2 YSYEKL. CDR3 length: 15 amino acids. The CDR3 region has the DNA TGCGCCAGCAGACCCAACGGAGCTAGCACAGATACGCAGTATTTT. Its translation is CASRPNGASTDTQYF.

The CDR3, as DNA: TGTGCCAGTAGCTTTTACGAGAGGAATCAGCCCCAGCATTTT. Translation: CASSFYERNQPQHF. The gene calls are TRBV19 and TRBJ1-5; D remains ambiguous. The CDR3 spans 14 residues. V lost 6 bases and J 4 bases, leaving 13 bases between the germline ends. CDR1 and CDR2 from the germline V gene are LNHDA and SQIVND (reference sequence).

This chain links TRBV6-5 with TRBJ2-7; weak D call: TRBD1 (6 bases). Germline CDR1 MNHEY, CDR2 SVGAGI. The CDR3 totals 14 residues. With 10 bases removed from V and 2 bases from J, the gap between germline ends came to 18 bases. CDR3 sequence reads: CATLGHLTPYEQYF. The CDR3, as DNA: TGTGCCACCCTGGGACACCTCACGCCCTACGAGCAGTACTTC.

CDR3 in amino acids: CASSVTESSYNEQFF. CDR3 nucleotide sequence: TGTGCCAGCAGCGTAACAGAGAGCTCCTACAATGAGCAGTTCTTC. This chain connects TRBV7-2 to TRBJ2-1; D unresolved. This CDR3 is 15 amino acids long. CDR1 and CDR2 (germline): SGHTA, FQGNSA. V lost 5 bases to trimming and J lost 0 bases, with 11 bases between them.